This T cell receptor beta chain was sequenced for a study of cytomegalovirus exposure and HLA in healthy donors. With regard to this clone: Its ends do not fully match the called genes, so a read error is possible.

This PCR relied on a set of 60 Vbeta primers and 13 Jbeta primers. In the study's own analysis: As a later analysis found, there were tens of millions of unique TCR beta chains, of which roughly 11 million were shared. Here immunoSEQ multiplex PCR was the method, and the copy in TCRdb shows in-frame clones only, minus some. V, J and clone size were drawn from that table, and D and trimming were deduced from the DNA. Of about 160,000 clones in the sample, approximately 80% were seen once. The CDR3 spans 12 residues. CDR1 is SEHNR, CDR2 FQNEAQ, per germline (reference sequence). The TCR sequence derives from a male donor in good health and CMV-seropositive. This chain joins TRBV7-9 and TRBJ1-5, with TRBD1 as a possible D gene (6 bases). The material sequenced was PBMCs. In DNA, the CDR3 is TGTTCCAGCAGCCCGCGGACAGCCCGTCTGCATTTT. It yields the protein CSSSPRTARLHF.